This TCR beta chain was obtained from a study of T cell changes during pregnancy in multiple sclerosis. Germline-derived CDR1 and CDR2 are SGHRS and YFSETQ. The CDR3 runs to 17 residues. The junction had 11 bases not matched to a gene; V was cut back by 2 bases and J by 0 bases. Profiled with immunoSEQ multiplex PCR; TCRdb holds only in-frame clones, not every one. The table has some 50,000 clones, 90% seen once. Sequencing was performed on peripheral blood, taken in the first trimester of pregnancy. The origin of this receptor is a female donor in good health, enrolled as a control in a pregnancy study. The chain is built from TRBV5-1 and TRBJ2-7; 7 nucleotides align to TRBD2. CDR3 DNA: TGCGCCAGCAGCTTTTCTAGCGGCCGAAGTAGCTCCTACGAGCAGTACTTC. Protein product: CASSFSSGRSSSYEQYF.